This T cell receptor (beta chain) was identified during a study of T cells in Graves' hyperthyroidism and ophthalmopathy. CDR3 length: 12 residues. The V and J ends lost 3 bases and 5 bases respectively, with 10 bases between them. The germline V gene has CDR1 DFQATT and CDR2 SNEGSKA (reference sequence). This clonotype was seen ten or more times. RNA transcripts gave rise to amplified TCR beta CDR3 regions. RT-PCR in the first round (using the HTBI primer set) targeted the TCR CDR3. TCRdb re-derived calls from the multiplex PCR reads in MiXCR, one entry per CDR3 protein. The table has 300,000 to 450,000 distinct CDR3 sequences, about 15% seen once.

This chain links TRBV20-1 with TRBJ2-5; D unresolved. The sequence was collected from a woman in her sixties with Graves' hyperthyroidism. The sample comprised blood. CDR3 loop: CSASKTVETQYF. CDR3 sequence (DNA): TGCAGTGCTAGCAAGACCGTTGAGACCCAGTACTTC.